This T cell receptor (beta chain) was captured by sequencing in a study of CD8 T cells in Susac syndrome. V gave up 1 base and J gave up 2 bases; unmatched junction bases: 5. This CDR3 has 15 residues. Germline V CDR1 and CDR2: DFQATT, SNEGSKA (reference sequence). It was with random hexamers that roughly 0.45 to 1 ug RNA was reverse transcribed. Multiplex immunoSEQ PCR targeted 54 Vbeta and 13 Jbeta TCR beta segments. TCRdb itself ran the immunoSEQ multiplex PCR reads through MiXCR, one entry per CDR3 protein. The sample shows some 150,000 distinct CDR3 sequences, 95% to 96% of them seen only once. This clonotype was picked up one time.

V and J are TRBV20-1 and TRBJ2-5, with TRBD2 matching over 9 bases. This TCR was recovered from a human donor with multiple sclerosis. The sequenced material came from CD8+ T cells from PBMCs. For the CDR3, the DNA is TGCAGTGCTAGAGTTTTAGCGGGGGAGCAAGAGACCCAGTACTTC. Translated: CSARVLAGEQETQYF.